A single T cell receptor (beta chain) is shown here with its context. What it recognizes is unknown. This sample stems from a study of identical twins. Overall study results and limits: Out-of-frame alpha sequences common to twins exhibited a surplus of low generation probability. Fewer insertions characterized abundant cord blood beta clonotypes, whereas memory repertoires showed none.

There are 12 residues in the CDR3. The germline V gene has CDR1 SGHNT and CDR2 YENEEA. Trimming cost V 6 bases and J 4 bases, with 7 bases left between them. A universal primer site was incorporated via template switching, and the cDNA contained unique molecular identifiers. TCRdb analysed the 5' RACE reads with MiXCR anew, one entry per CDR3 protein. In the table there are around 340,000 distinct CDR3 sequences, 8.5% to 10% of which are singletons. The sequence was collected from a woman aged 50 to 60 in good health. The V gene is TRBV11-3, the J gene TRBJ2-1; D is unresolved. Sequenced material: naive T cells sorted from blood. The CDR3 reads CASRSAYNEQFF. CDR3 coding DNA: TGTGCCAGCAGATCCGCTTACAATGAGCAGTTCTTC.